These 5 T cell receptor beta chains share one sample of origin, sequenced in a study of blood T cell repertoires in COVID-19. TCRdb's table, derived via immunoSEQ multiplex PCR, lists solely in-frame clones and lacks some. Here the sample spans some 380,000 clones, around 90% being singletons. The sequenced material came from PBMCs or T cells enriched from blood (not recorded which). All receptors derive from a woman in her thirties or forties with acute COVID-19.

In nucleotides, the CDR3 is TGTGCCAGCAGTTTGAAAGGGGAGGGTGGCTACACCTTC. Protein sequence: CASSLKGEGGYTF. The chain has TRBV12-3 or TRBV12-4 and TRBJ1-2; TRBD1 might be the D (5 bases). The CDR3 runs 13 residues. Deletions cut 3 bases from V and 7 bases from J, with 12 bases between.

The V call is TRBV15, the J call TRBJ2-1, with 11 bases that match TRBD2. CDR3 size: 15 residues. The J segment lost 7 bases and the V segment lost 2 bases, leaving 4 bases of the junction unmatched. The germline V gene has CDR1 LNHNV and CDR2 YYDKDF (reference sequence). CDR3 residues: CATSRRTSGSNEQFF. The CDR3 coding sequence is TGTGCCACCAGCAGACGGACTAGCGGGTCTAATGAGCAGTTCTTC.

Remarks on this clone: The same CDR3 also results from other DNA sequences found in this sample. The gene calls are TRBV18 and TRBJ2-2; D possibly corresponds to TRBD2 (5 bases). Germline lookup yields CDR1 KGHSH and CDR2 LQKENI. V gave up 1 base and J gave up 4 bases, with 10 bases separating them. The CDR3 is made up of 15 amino acids. The CDR3 is CASSPLDRGTGELFF. CDR3 DNA: TGTGCCAGCTCACCACTTGATCGGGGCACCGGGGAGCTGTTTTTT.

This chain uses TRBV5-6 with TRBJ1-6, with a tentative D call TRBD1 (5 bases). CDR3 length equals 18 residues. The ends were cut back, 3 bases at V and 5 bases at J, with 21 bases in the middle. Germline V gene sequence: CDR1 SGHDT, CDR2 YYEEEE. The CDR3 region is CASSSLGRAHEDNSPLHF. The CDR3 nucleotides read TGTGCCAGCAGCTCCCTTGGCAGGGCTCACGAAGATAATTCACCCCTCCACTTT.

This chain connects TRBV15 to TRBJ1-4, with TRBD1 as a possible D gene (5 bases). V lost 0 bases and J 2 bases, leaving 16 bases between the germline ends. CDR1 and CDR2 (germline): LNHNV, YYDKDF (reference sequence). The CDR3 length is 18 residues. In nucleotides, the CDR3 is TGTGCCACCAGCAGAGATTCACCAAGCAGGGTCACTAATGAAAAACTGTTTTTT. Translation: CATSRDSPSRVTNEKLFF.